These 25 T cell receptor beta chains originate from one sample sequenced in a study of T cells in Graves' hyperthyroidism and ophthalmopathy (dated by TCRdb to the late 2010s). Library preparation was by multiplex PCR. Instrument on record: Illumina HiSeq 2000. The TCR beta CDR3 regions were amplified from the RNA transcripts. A first-round RT-PCR of the TCR CDR3 used the HTBI primer set with the Qiagen OneStep RT-PCR kit. TCRdb reprocessing: public reads trimmed at Q25 with fastp, clones called with MiXCR, in-frame beta chains kept. Records with the same CDR3 protein are collapsed into one entry carrying the most frequent genes and DNA. The sample includes some 360,000 distinct CDR3 sequences, with 15% to 20% observed a single time. Together, the top ten hold around a sixth of the sample. Sequencing was performed on blood. These receptors came from a woman in her 40s with Graves' ophthalmopathy.

This clonotype was found many times. The CDR3 DNA reads TGCAGTGCTAGGCGGGACTCTAGCAATCAGCCCCAGCATTTT. Encoded protein: CSARRDSSNQPQHF. The chain couples TRBV20-1 to TRBJ1-5, with D maybe TRBD1 (5 bases). CDR3 length: 14 residues. The germline V gene encodes CDR1 DFQATT and CDR2 SNEGSKA (reference sequence). Trimming shortened V by 3 bases and J by 0 bases, and 9 bases separated the two germline ends.

The chain carries TRBV11-3 and TRBJ1-1; 8 bases match TRBD1. V trimming: 2 bases; J trimming: 5 bases; junction bases outside the gene matches: 1. The CDR3 totals 13 residues. Germline CDR1 and CDR2: SGHNT and YENEEA. The CDR3 DNA is TGTGCCAGCAGCTTATACAGGGGGACTGAAGCTTTCTTT. Translation: CASSLYRGTEAFF.

This chain connects TRBV10-3 to TRBJ1-1, with TRBD1 identical over 10 bases. The V and J ends lost 6 bases and 3 bases, in that order; junction bases with no gene match: 4. Germline V gene sequence: CDR1 ENHRY, CDR2 SYGVKD. There are 14 residues in the CDR3. DNA of the CDR3: TGTGCCATCAGCAGGGACAGGGGATACACTGAAGCTTTCTTT. Its protein product is CAISRDRGYTEAFF.

The chain couples TRBV12-3 or TRBV12-4 to TRBJ2-5; D is perhaps TRBD2 (5 bases). The CDR3 totals 13 residues. Deletions cut 4 bases from V and 5 bases from J, with 11 bases between. The CDR3 sequence is CASSSRAIETQYF. The CDR3 DNA reads TGTGCCAGCAGTTCGCGGGCCATTGAGACCCAGTACTTC.

This clonotype has a count of ten or more. The V and J genes are TRBV12-3 or TRBV12-4 and TRBJ1-3, with D possibly TRBD1 on 6 matching bases. There are 15 residues in the CDR3. Trimming removed 5 bases from V and 1 base from J, with 12 bases in between. The CDR3 DNA follows: TGTGCCAGCAGTACCGACAGGCTTTCTGGAAACACCATATATTTT. It codes for CASSTDRLSGNTIYF.

This clonotype was observed many times. This chain connects TRBV6-5 to TRBJ1-5; no firm D call. Germline V gene lookup returns CDR1 MNHEY and CDR2 SVGAGI. This CDR3 region has 13 residues. V lost 0 bases, J lost 5 bases, and 5 bases lay in between. The CDR3 region is CASSYSTDQPQHF. The CDR3 DNA reads as TGTGCCAGCAGTTACTCGACCGATCAGCCCCAGCATTTT.

This clonotype has at least ten counts. The chain couples TRBV5-6 to TRBJ2-2, with D uncertain. This CDR3 has 14 residues. V was cut by 3 bases and J by 6 bases, with 12 bases left in between. Germline assignment: CDR1 SGHDT and CDR2 YYEEEE. The CDR3: CASSSVEDPGELFF. DNA for the CDR3: TGTGCCAGCAGCTCGGTTGAGGACCCCGGGGAGCTGTTTTTT.

This clonotype was seen many times. The J gene is TRBJ2-7, the V gene TRBV9, with 8 bases fitting TRBD2. The germline gives CDR1 SGDLS, CDR2 YYNGEE. The CDR3 runs to 15 residues. Trimming cost V 0 bases and J 2 bases; bases outside gene matches: 4. The CDR3 spells CASSVAGAGAYEQYF. DNA of the CDR3: TGTGCCAGCAGCGTAGCTGGAGCGGGAGCCTACGAGCAGTACTTC.

The V call is TRBV12-3 or TRBV12-4, the J call TRBJ1-1; the match to TRBD1 covers 8 bases. Germline trimming cut 1 base from V and 4 bases from J; bases unmatched to any gene: 5. This CDR3 has 15 amino acids. The CDR3 here is CASSLGPDRGTEAFF. The CDR3 nucleotides are TGTGCCAGCAGTTTAGGCCCCGACAGGGGCACTGAAGCTTTCTTT.

This clonotype was counted ten times or more. This chain links TRBV28 with TRBJ2-3; 8 positions match TRBD1. The V gene end was trimmed by 5 bases and the J gene end by 4 bases; junction bases not matched to a gene: 17. The CDR3 is 18 amino acids. Germline CDR1 MDHEN, CDR2 SYDVKM. The CDR3 bases are TGTGCCAGCAGTCGGCAGGGGGCTACGTTTAGGGGTGCAGATACGCAGTATTTT. As protein: CASSRQGATFRGADTQYF.

The sample holds many counts of this clonotype. The chain combines TRBV20-1 with TRBJ2-7; 11 bases line up with TRBD1. The CDR3 has 15 amino acids. Trimming cost V 5 bases and J 7 bases; bases outside gene matches: 13. Germline CDR1 DFQATT, CDR2 SNEGSKA (reference sequence). CDR3 sequence (DNA): TGCAGTGCTTCAGAGATGGGGACAGGGGGAAAGGAGCAGTACTTC. Translated: CSASEMGTGGKEQYF.

This clonotype has at least ten counts. The chain combines TRBV3-1 with TRBJ2-7; D might be TRBD2 (5 bases). V lost 1 base and J lost 6, with 22 bases in between. CDR1 and CDR2 (germline): LGHDT, YNNKEL (reference sequence). The CDR3 consists of 17 residues. The CDR3 DNA reads TGTGCCAGCAGCCAAGTGTGGAAGGGAAGAGGGAGTGGCGAGCAGTACTTC. Translating gives CASSQVWKGRGSGEQYF.

This clonotype was counted many times. J is TRBJ2-5 and V is TRBV2, with D tentatively TRBD2 (7 bases). The ends were cut back, 7 bases at V and 3 bases at J, with 15 bases in the middle. The length of the CDR3 is 14 residues. Germline V lookup: CDR1 SNHLY, CDR2 FYNNEI. The CDR3 sequence is CASNPWGGEETQYF. The CDR3, as DNA: TGTGCCAGCAACCCCTGGGGGGGCGAAGAGACCCAGTACTTC.

For this clonotype: Given a much more abundant clone one base away, this may be a read error. J is TRBJ2-7 and V is TRBV6-2 or TRBV6-3; 9 bases line up with TRBD2. The CDR3 consists of 15 residues. Germline V gene lookup returns CDR1 MNHEY and CDR2 SVGEGT. The CDR3 bases are TGTGTCAGCAGTGGACGGAAAAGCGGGAGGAATGAGCAGTACTTC. Residues: CVSSGRKSGRNEQYF.

This clonotype was seen ten or more times. This rearrangement joins TRBV28 to TRBJ1-1, with D hard to call. Looked up from germline, CDR1 is MDHEN and CDR2 is SYDVKM. V lost 1 base, J lost 1 base, and 10 bases lay in between. This CDR3 contains 15 residues. In DNA, the CDR3 is TGTGCCAGCAGTTTATTGCGGCTCCCGAACACTGAAGCTTTCTTT. This sequence encodes CASSLLRLPNTEAFF. Variable domain in full (rest from reference TRBV28 and TRBJ1-1): DVKVTQSSRYLVKRTGEKVFLECVQDMDHENMFWYRQDPGLGLRLIYFSYDVKMKEKGDIPEGYSVSREKKERFSLILESASTNQTSMYLCASSLLRLPNTEAFFGQGTRLTVV.

This clonotype came up many times. V and J are TRBV30 and TRBJ2-2, with 7 nucleotides matching TRBD2. The CDR3 contains 13 residues. Germline CDR1 GTSNPN, CDR2 SVGIG (reference sequence). Trimming took 0 bases from V and 6 from J; bases not matched to a gene: 1. Here the CDR3 reads CAWSVRGSGELFF. DNA for the CDR3: TGTGCCTGGAGTGTGCGGGGGTCCGGGGAGCTGTTTTTT.

This clonotype was picked up many times. The rearrangement links TRBV10-1 to TRBJ1-2; TRBD1 matches at 7 bases. V dropped 11 bases and J dropped 2; count of bases not matched to a gene: 11. The CDR3 loop spans 14 amino acids. Germline loops: CDR1 WNHNN, CDR2 SYGVQD (reference sequence). The CDR3 nucleotides read TGCGCCCCCCCCACAGGGGCATGGAACTATGGCTACACCTTC. Protein sequence: CAPPTGAWNYGYTF.

This clonotype was detected only a few times. The chain joins TRBV6-1 to TRBJ2-2, with D perhaps matching TRBD1 (6 bases). Deletions cut 8 bases from V and 6 bases from J, with 13 bases between. The CDR3 is 13 residues long. The germline V gene has CDR1 MNHNS and CDR2 SASEGT. CDR3 region: CASRTVVAGELFF. CDR3 nucleotides: TGTGCCAGCCGGACAGTAGTTGCCGGGGAGCTGTTTTTT.

This clonotype came up many times. V is TRBV12-3 or TRBV12-4 and J is TRBJ1-4; D perhaps matches TRBD1 (6 bases). The CDR3 runs 14 residues. V lost 3 bases and J lost 4, with 9 bases in between. This CDR3 reads CASSFEGVNEKLFF. CDR3 DNA sequence: TGTGCCAGCAGTTTTGAGGGGGTTAATGAAAAACTGTTTTTT.

This clonotype was recorded at least ten times. The chain couples TRBV6-5 to TRBJ1-2, with D unclear. CDR3 length: 14 residues. The V gene lost 6 bases and the J gene lost 7 bases, with 18 bases spanning the gap. Germline-derived CDR1 and CDR2 are MNHEY and SVGAGI. CDR3 bases: TGTGCCAGCAGCCCTCTGAAGGGAGTTGGTGGCTACACCTTC. Protein product: CASSPLKGVGGYTF.

This clonotype was counted ten times or more. The V and J genes are TRBV12-3 or TRBV12-4 and TRBJ1-2, with 8 bases that match TRBD1. Trimming removed 4 bases from V and 8 bases from J; junction bases left unmatched: 3. The CDR3 is made up of 12 amino acids. CDR3 in DNA: TGTGCCAGCAGTTCTCGACAGGGGGGCTACACCTTC. Translating it yields CASSSRQGGYTF.

The chain employs TRBV29-1 and TRBJ2-5; TRBD1 matches 8 bases. The CDR3 has 14 amino acids. The J segment lost 2 bases and the V segment lost 5 bases, leaving 7 bases of the junction unmatched. Germline-derived CDR1 and CDR2 are SQVTM and ANQGSEA. CDR3 sequence (DNA): TGCAGCGTTTCGTCTACAGGGGGACAAGAGACCCAGTACTTC. The encoded protein is CSVSSTGGQETQYF.

This clonotype has a count of ten or more. V gene TRBV6-5 combines with J gene TRBJ2-2; 7 bases line up with TRBD1. The CDR3 is made up of 16 amino acids. The germline V gene has CDR1 MNHEY and CDR2 SVGAGI. The V segment lost 4 bases and the J segment 5 bases; nucleotides outside the gene matches: 10. The CDR3 reads CASSSTDRVKTGELFF. In DNA, the CDR3 is TGTGCCAGCAGTTCAACCGACAGGGTAAAGACCGGGGAGCTGTTTTTT.

The chain combines TRBV27 with TRBJ2-7, with a possible D match to TRBD1 (6 bases). V gave up 5 bases and J gave up 2 bases, with 13 bases separating them. Germline V lookup: CDR1 MNHEY, CDR2 SMNVEV (reference sequence). The CDR3 has 14 amino acids. The CDR3 DNA reads TGTGCCAGCAGTAGCAGGGGTTTCACCTACGAGCAGTACTTC. Encoded protein: CASSSRGFTYEQYF.

This clonotype was seen repeatedly, ten times or more. This chain uses TRBV28 with TRBJ1-2; D gene uncertain. From germline, CDR1 is MDHEN and CDR2 SYDVKM. Trimming stripped 3 bases from V and 3 bases from J, with 5 bases between. The CDR3 contains 12 residues. This CDR3 reads CASSFLDYGYTF. DNA of the CDR3: TGTGCCAGCAGTTTTCTCGACTATGGCTACACCTTC.